These 15 T cell receptor beta chains were all obtained from the same sample, sequenced in a study of blood T cells in healthy people across ages (dated by TCRdb to about 2015). The protocol used for the library was 5' RACE. This sample was sequenced with an Illumina HiSeq 2500. A second 7 to 11 cycle PCR used a sample-barcoded 5' primer and a J-beta primer mix. TCRdb applied fastp at Q25 and MiXCR to the public reads, then kept only in-frame beta chains. Identical CDR3 protein sequences are pooled into one entry, listed with their most common genes and DNA. The sample includes 720,000 or so distinct CDR3 sequences, with around 38% observed a single time. Of the sample, around 30% falls within the top ten clones. The material sequenced was blood. The receptors were sampled from an older man in good health.

The chain combines TRBV7-2 with TRBJ2-5, with 9 bases matching TRBD2. The CDR3 extends over 15 amino acids. V lost 1 base and J lost 9; bases outside the gene matches: 9. The V gene's germline CDR1 is SGHTA and CDR2 FQGNSA. The chain's CDR3 is CASSLVREGAGAQYF. CDR3 bases: TGTGCCAGCAGCTTAGTGCGGGAGGGGGCGGGAGCCCAGTACTTC. Complete variable domain (other parts from reference TRBV7-2 and TRBJ2-5): GAGVSQSPSNKVTEKGKDVELRCDPISGHTALYWYRQSLGQGLEFLIYFQGNSAPDKSGLPSDRFSAERTGGSVSTLTIQRTQQEDSAVYLCASSLVREGAGAQYFGPGTRLLVL.

This chain joins TRBV5-5 and TRBJ1-1; D may be TRBD1 (5 bases). Looked up from germline, CDR1 is SGHKS and CDR2 is YYEKEE (reference sequence). The V and J ends lost 6 bases and 3 bases respectively, with 15 bases between them. This CDR3 contains 14 residues. The CDR3 DNA reads as TGTGCCAGCAACTCAGGGAGGTTCGACACTGAAGCTTTCTTT. Its protein product is CASNSGRFDTEAFF.

This clonotype has ten or more counts. V gene TRBV27 combines with J gene TRBJ2-7; possible D gene TRBD2, 5 bases. CDR3 size: 15 residues. Per germline, CDR1 MNHEY and CDR2 SMNVEV (reference sequence). V was pared by 1 base and J by 0 bases, with 10 bases between. The CDR3 spells CASSLLATRSYEQYF. As DNA, the CDR3 is TGTGCCAGCAGTTTATTAGCGACCCGCTCCTACGAGCAGTACTTC.

The chain has TRBV6-6 and TRBJ2-3; possibly TRBD1 for D (5 bases). V lost 6 bases and J lost 6, with 16 bases in between. Germline V CDR1 and CDR2: MNHNY, SVGAGI (reference sequence). This CDR3 is built from 14 residues. The DNA for the CDR3 is TGTGCCAGCAGCGAATTACAGGTTCGGGATACGCAGTATTTT. Translation gives CASSELQVRDTQYF.

This clonotype has a single count. The V and J genes are TRBV7-9 and TRBJ2-1; D is perhaps TRBD1 (6 bases). Between the trimmed V and J ends, which lost 5 bases and 8 bases, there was a span of 13 bases. CDR1 is SEHNR and CDR2 is FQNEAQ in the germline V gene (reference sequence). The CDR3 loop spans 13 amino acids. CDR3 loop: CASSTVPGDEQFF. The CDR3 DNA reads as TGTGCCAGCAGCACAGTTCCAGGGGATGAGCAGTTCTTC.

The chain has TRBV19 and TRBJ2-7; 10 bases map to TRBD2. The germline CDR1 and CDR2 sequences are LNHDA and SQIVND (reference sequence). CDR3 length equals 15 residues. V lost 4 bases, J lost 1 base, and 4 bases stayed unmatched. The CDR3 DNA follows: TGTGCCAGTAGTAGCGGGACTAGCGTTTCCTACGAGCAGTACTTC. As protein: CASSSGTSVSYEQYF. Drawing the rest from reference TRBV19 and TRBJ2-7, the complete variable domain is DGGITQSPKYLFRKEGQNVTLSCEQNLNHDAMYWYRQDPGQGLRLIYYSQIVNDFQKGDIAEGYSVSREKKESFPLTVTSAQKNPTAFYLCASSSGTSVSYEQYFGPGTRLTVT.

This clonotype showed up many times. The chain couples TRBV5-1 to TRBJ2-3, with a weak D call TRBD2 (5 bases). The CDR3 spans 15 residues. CDR1 SGHRS and CDR2 YFSETQ come from the germline V gene. V was trimmed by 7 bases and J by 6 bases, leaving 21 bases between them. The CDR3 nucleotides are TGCGCCAGCGTGATGAGCGGCGCTTCGGGGGATACGCAGTATTTT. It codes for CASVMSGASGDTQYF.

This clonotype was seen only a few times. The CDR3 nucleotides read TGTGCCAGCAGCGCCACAGCGGGACCTACCGATACGCAGTATTTT. Amino acids: CASSATAGPTDTQYF. The V call is TRBV7-3, the J call TRBJ2-3, with 7 positions matching TRBD2. Germline CDR1 reads SGHTA; CDR2 reads FQGTGA. CDR3 length equals 15 residues. The V gene end was trimmed by 5 bases and the J gene end by 6 bases; junction bases not matched to a gene: 11. Full variable domain (rest looked up from reference TRBV7-3 and TRBJ2-3): GAGVSQTPSNKVTEKGKYVELRCDPISGHTALYWYRQSLGQGPEFLIYFQGTGAADDSGLPNDRFFAVRPEGSVSTLKIQRTERGDSAVYLCASSATAGPTDTQYFGPGTRLTVL.

The J gene is TRBJ1-1, the V gene TRBV5-5; possible D gene TRBD1, 5 bases. This CDR3 has 13 residues. Germline V CDR1 and CDR2: SGHKS, YYEKEE (reference sequence). Trimming shortened V by 5 bases and J by 1 base, and 9 bases separated the two germline ends. For the CDR3, the DNA is TGTGCCAGCAGGGGGGGGGGGAACACTGAAGCTTTCTTT. This codes for CASRGGGNTEAFF. Based on the CDR3 plus reference TRBV5-5 and TRBJ1-1, the full variable domain is DAGVTQSPTHLIKTRGQQVTLRCSPISGHKSVSWYQQVLGQGPQFIFQYYEKEERGRGNFPDRFSARQFPNYSSELNVNALLLGDSALYLCASRGGGNTEAFFGQGTRLTVV.

This clonotype came up many times. The V and J genes are TRBV10-1 and TRBJ2-5, with D maybe TRBD1 (5 bases). Germline V gene data show CDR1 as WNHNN and CDR2 as SYGVQD (reference sequence). Trimming pared 2 bases from V and 7 bases from J, leaving 11 bases between. The CDR3 length is 13 residues. The CDR3 region has the DNA TGCGCCAGCAGTGAGAACAGGATGCGGACCCAGTACTTC. It translates to CASSENRMRTQYF.

V gene TRBV9 combines with J gene TRBJ2-7, with no clear D. V lost 0 bases and J lost 1, with 8 bases in between. The CDR3 covers 14 residues. Germline-derived CDR1 and CDR2 are SGDLS and YYNGEE. The DNA for the CDR3 is TGTGCCAGCAGCGTAGCGGCACAGTCCTACGAGCAGTACTTC. Protein sequence: CASSVAAQSYEQYF.

The J gene is TRBJ2-7, the V gene TRBV6-5, with TRBD2 matching 9 bases. Germline CDR1 MNHEY, CDR2 SVGAGI. J gave up 5 bases and V 2 bases, and 7 bases lay outside the gene matches. CDR3 length: 15 amino acids. The CDR3 coding sequence is TGTGCCAGCAGTTACCAGGGACTAGCCAACCACGAGCAGTACTTC. Translated, it gives CASSYQGLANHEQYF.

V gene TRBV5-1 combines with J gene TRBJ2-5; TRBD2 is a possible D gene (6 bases). Germline CDR1 reads SGHRS; CDR2 reads YFSETQ. The germline V and J ends were trimmed by 7 bases and 5 bases, with 18 bases remaining between them. This CDR3 spans 14 amino acids. The CDR3 DNA is TGCGCCAGCTCCAGGACGGGGACTGGCGAGACCCAGTACTTC. Residues: CASSRTGTGETQYF.

This clonotype was detected a few times. V gene TRBV20-1 combines with J gene TRBJ2-1; 8 bases match TRBD2. CDR1 and CDR2 (germline): DFQATT, SNEGSKA (reference sequence). The CDR3 sequence is 15 residues long. Unmatched junction bases numbered 9, after V lost 1 base and J lost 7 bases. Written as DNA, the CDR3 is TGCAGTGCTAGAGTTCCTAGCGGGTGGGGAAATGAGCAGTTCTTC. Its protein product is CSARVPSGWGNEQFF.

DNA for the CDR3: TGCAGTGCTGCAGTGGACAGGGACGAGCAGTACTTC. This codes for CSAAVDRDEQYF. The rearrangement uses TRBV20-1 and TRBJ2-7; 8 nucleotides match TRBD1. Germline lookup yields CDR1 DFQATT and CDR2 SNEGSKA (reference sequence). The V segment lost 5 bases and the J segment 5 bases; nucleotides outside the gene matches: 5. The CDR3 is 12 residues long.